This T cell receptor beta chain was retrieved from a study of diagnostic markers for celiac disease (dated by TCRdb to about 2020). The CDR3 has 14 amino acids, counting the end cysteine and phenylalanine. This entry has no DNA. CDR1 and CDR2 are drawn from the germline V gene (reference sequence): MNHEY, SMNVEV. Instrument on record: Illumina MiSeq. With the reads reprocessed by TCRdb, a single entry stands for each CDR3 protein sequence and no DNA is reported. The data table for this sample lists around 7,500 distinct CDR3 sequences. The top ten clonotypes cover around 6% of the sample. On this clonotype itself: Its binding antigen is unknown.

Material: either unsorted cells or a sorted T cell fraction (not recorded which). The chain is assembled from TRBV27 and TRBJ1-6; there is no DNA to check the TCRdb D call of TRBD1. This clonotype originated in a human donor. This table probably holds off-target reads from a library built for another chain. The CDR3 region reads CASSLSVGGSPLHF.